This T cell receptor beta chain was documented in a study of blood T cell repertoires in COVID-19. Overall study: Samples representing acute and convalescent COVID-19 were sourced from the United States, Italy and Spain. Sample material is recorded as cDNA or gDNA derived from T cells, B-cell-depleted T cells, or PBMCs.

The V gene lost 1 base and the J gene lost 2 bases, with 11 bases spanning the gap. Germline V CDR1 and CDR2: SEHNR, FQNEAQ (reference sequence). The CDR3 is made up of 15 amino acids. Original processing notes: Quantification of nucleated cells was approximated via reference gene primer amplification. Repertoires were generated with immunoSEQ multiplex PCR, while TCRdb's copy carries only in-frame clones and drops some. D and trimming come from the DNA, and the V and J calls and clone size come from that table. The sample records 150,000 to 200,000 clones, around 85% being singletons. This receptor was identified in a human donor with acute or convalescent COVID-19. The donor label of this sample is uncertain. The sample consisted of peripheral blood. The V gene is TRBV7-9, the J gene TRBJ2-5; the D is unclear. CDR3 in amino acids: CASSLGSTFQETQYF. In DNA, the CDR3 is TGTGCCAGCAGCTTAGGAAGCACTTTTCAAGAGACCCAGTACTTC.